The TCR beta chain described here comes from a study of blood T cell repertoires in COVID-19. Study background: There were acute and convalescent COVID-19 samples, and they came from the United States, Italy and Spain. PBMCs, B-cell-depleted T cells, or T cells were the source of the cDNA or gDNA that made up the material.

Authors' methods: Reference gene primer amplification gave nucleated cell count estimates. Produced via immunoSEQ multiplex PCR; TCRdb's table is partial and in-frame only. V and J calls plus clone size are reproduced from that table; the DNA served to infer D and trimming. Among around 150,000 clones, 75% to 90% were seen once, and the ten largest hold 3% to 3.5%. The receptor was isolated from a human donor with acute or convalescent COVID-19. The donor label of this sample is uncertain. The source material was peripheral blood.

Here the CDR3 reads CASSQDNPTPLFF. The CDR3 nucleotides are TGCGCCAGCAGCCAAGATAACCCTACTCCACTGTTTTTT. The rearrangement uses TRBV4-3 and TRBJ1-4; D not resolved. Germline V gene data show CDR1 as LGHNA and CDR2 as YSLEER. The CDR3 has 13 amino acids. V was pared by 0 bases and J by 13 bases, with 12 bases between.